These 27 T cell receptor beta chains originate from one sample sequenced in a study of T cell repertoires in ileal Crohn's disease. Sequencing was performed with immunoSEQ multiplex PCR; in TCRdb, only in-frame clones are kept and a portion is missing. The sample has 6,000 to 7,500 clones, 81% seen once. Sequenced material: ileal tissue. Every receptor here comes from an adult with Crohn's disease.

The chain carries TRBV2 and TRBJ2-5; 12 bases agree with TRBD2. The J call may be mistaken, given a closer DNA end match to TRBJ2-7. Germline V gene data show CDR1 as SNHLY and CDR2 as FYNNEI. This CDR3 spans 15 amino acids. DNA for the CDR3: TGTGCCAGCATCGATCTAGCGGGAGGGCCCCGCGAGCAGTACTTC. Translating it yields CASIDLAGGPREQYF.

Written as DNA, the CDR3 is TGTGCCAGCAGTTCGACTAGCGGGAGCTACGAGCAGTACTTC. It yields the protein CASSSTSGSYEQYF. The chain has TRBV5-6 and TRBJ2-7, with TRBD2 identical over 12 bases. The CDR3 covers 14 residues. V gave up 5 bases and J gave up 3 bases; unmatched junction bases: 3. Per germline, CDR1 SGHDT and CDR2 YYEEEE.

V is TRBV18 and J is TRBJ2-3, with a tentative D call TRBD2 (6 bases). The length of the CDR3 is 16 residues. V shed 6 bases and J shed 3 bases, with 19 bases lying between them. Germline loops: CDR1 KGHSH, CDR2 LQKENI. CDR3 in amino acids: CASSPGHGGMTDTQYF. The CDR3 nucleotides are TGTGCCAGCTCCCCGGGCCATGGGGGGATGACAGATACGCAGTATTTT.

This clone was seen only once. The chain carries TRBV5-1 and TRBJ1-1; D might be TRBD1 (5 bases). CDR1 is SGHRS, CDR2 YFSETQ, per germline. V lost 7 bases to trimming and J lost 4 bases, with 20 bases between them. This CDR3 contains 15 residues. The CDR3 region is CASGSPGGVSTEAFF. In DNA form, the CDR3 reads TGCGCCAGCGGCTCTCCCGGGGGGGTGAGCACTGAAGCTTTCTTT.

The chain couples TRBV30 to TRBJ1-5, with TRBD1 as a possible D gene (6 bases). The V end lost 0 bases, the J end lost 0 bases, and 12 bases lay between the germline ends. This CDR3 has 16 residues. Germline loops: CDR1 GTSNPN, CDR2 SVGIG (reference sequence). The CDR3 DNA reads TGTGCCTGGAGTGTACTAGGGGGATATAGCAATCAGCCCCAGCATTTT. It specifies CAWSVLGGYSNQPQHF.

The V gene is TRBV30, the J gene TRBJ2-7; 7 positions match TRBD1. Germline CDR1 and CDR2: GTSNPN and SVGIG (reference sequence). This CDR3 spans 12 amino acids. J lost 5 bases, V lost 3 bases, and 4 bases had no gene match. The CDR3, as DNA: TGTGCCTGGAGCGACAGGGCCCACGAGCAGTACTTC. It codes for CAWSDRAHEQYF. Full variable domain (outside the CDR3, taken from reference TRBV30 and TRBJ2-7): SQTIHQWPATLVQPVGSPLSLECTVEGTSNPNLYWYRQAAGRGLQLLFYSVGIGQISSEVPQNLSASRPQDRQFILSSKKLLLSDSGFYLCAWSDRAHEQYFGPGTRLTVT.

The CDR3 is CASQGVAKNIQYF. For the CDR3, the DNA is TGTGCCAGCCAAGGGGTAGCCAAAAACATTCAGTACTTC. The chain combines TRBV27 with TRBJ2-4; D is perhaps TRBD1 (5 bases). The V gene lost 8 bases and the J gene lost 0 bases, with 8 bases spanning the gap. The germline CDR1 and CDR2 sequences are MNHEY and SMNVEV (reference sequence). The CDR3 sequence is 13 residues long.

The chain couples TRBV25-1 to TRBJ2-7; D possibly corresponds to TRBD2 (6 bases). There are 15 residues in the CDR3. The germline gives CDR1 MGHDK, CDR2 SYGVNS. The V gene lost 3 bases and the J gene lost 2 bases, with 14 bases spanning the gap. The CDR3 DNA sequence: TGTGCCAGCAGTGATTGGCAGGGAGGCACCTACGAGCAGTACTTC. Translation gives CASSDWQGGTYEQYF.

V is TRBV5-5 and J is TRBJ1-1, with D hard to call. Looked up from germline, CDR1 is SGHKS and CDR2 is YYEKEE (reference sequence). Trimming pared 6 bases from V and 0 bases from J, leaving 21 bases between. This CDR3 contains 17 residues. The DNA of the CDR3 is TGTGCCAGCACCAATCGCGGGAGCTCCATAATGAACACTGAAGCTTTCTTT. Encoded protein: CASTNRGSSIMNTEAFF.

The table lists this clone with a few counts. The rearrangement uses TRBV6-4 and TRBJ2-3; 7 bases align to TRBD2. The CDR3 is made up of 15 amino acids. CDR1 is MRHNA, CDR2 SNTAGT, per germline. After removal of 5 bases from V and 0 bases from J, the junction contained 5 bases not matched to a gene. The CDR3 is CASSPSGGSTDTQYF. Written as DNA, the CDR3 is TGTGCCAGCAGTCCCTCCGGGGGGAGCACAGATACGCAGTATTTT.

The CDR3, as DNA: TGTGCCAGTAGCGTAAGAGGGGGGGACGGCTACACCTTC. Translation: CASSVRGGDGYTF. The V call is TRBV19, the J call TRBJ1-2, with a tentative D call TRBD1 (6 bases). V was trimmed by 6 bases and J by 8 bases, leaving 16 bases between them. This CDR3 comprises 13 residues. Germline CDR1 reads LNHDA; CDR2 reads SQIVND (reference sequence).

V usage is TRBV29-1 and J usage is TRBJ2-1; TRBD2 agrees at 7 bases. Trimming cost V 6 bases and J 0 bases; bases outside gene matches: 5. This CDR3 region has 14 residues. Germline values: CDR1 SQVTM, CDR2 ANQGSEA. CDR3 sequence (DNA): TGCAGCGTGGTAGCGGGTGTCTCCTACAATGAGCAGTTCTTC. Translation: CSVVAGVSYNEQFF.

This chain joins TRBV11-2 and TRBJ1-5, with 9 bases lining up with TRBD1. Trimming at V came to 4 bases and at J to 7 bases, leaving 2 bases not matched to a gene. The CDR3 is 13 residues long. Germline lookup yields CDR1 SGHAT and CDR2 FQNNGV. The CDR3 protein is CASSWGQGQPQHF. The CDR3 nucleotides are TGTGCCAGCAGCTGGGGACAGGGCCAGCCCCAGCATTTT.

The CDR3 DNA follows: TGTGCCAGCAGCTTTCTCCCCGGACTAGCGGCTCCCACCGGGGAGCTGTTTTTT. This gives the protein CASSFLPGLAAPTGELFF. The V gene is TRBV7-3, the J gene TRBJ2-2; 10 nucleotides agree with TRBD2. The CDR3 has 18 amino acids. The V gene end was trimmed by 3 bases and the J gene end by 4 bases; junction bases not matched to a gene: 11. The germline CDR1 and CDR2 sequences are SGHTA and FQGTGA.

The J gene is TRBJ1-2, the V gene TRBV29-1, with no clear D. The CDR3 length is 13 residues. Germline V lookup: CDR1 SQVTM, CDR2 ANQGSEA. V gave up 3 bases and J gave up 4 bases, with 12 bases separating them. This CDR3 reads CSVDKGGLYGYTF. CDR3 nucleotides: TGCAGCGTTGATAAGGGAGGCCTCTATGGCTACACCTTC. The full variable domain, its missing parts supplied by reference TRBV29-1 and TRBJ1-2, is SAVISQKPSRDICQRGTSLTIQCQVDSQVTMMFWYRQQPGQSLTLIATANQGSEATYESGFVIDKFPISRPNLTFSTLTVSNMSPEDSSIYLCSVDKGGLYGYTFGSGTRLTVV.

J is TRBJ2-6 and V is TRBV7-2; no definite D call. The CDR3 is 15 residues long. Trimming took off 1 base at V and 2 bases at J, with 6 bases between the two ends. Per germline, CDR1 SGHTA and CDR2 FQGNSA. This chain's CDR3 is CASSLGVPGANVLTF. The DNA of the CDR3 is TGTGCCAGCAGCTTAGGAGTCCCTGGGGCCAACGTCCTGACTTTC.

The chain uses TRBV12-5 and TRBJ2-7; 10 bases are a match to TRBD2. V dropped 2 bases and J dropped 2; count of bases not matched to a gene: 3. The CDR3 spans 15 residues. Germline-derived CDR1 and CDR2 are LGHNT and FRNRAP. CDR3 in amino acids: CASGLWTSGTYEQYF. In nucleotides, the CDR3 is TGTGCTAGTGGTTTGTGGACTAGCGGAACCTACGAGCAGTACTTC.

The rearrangement links TRBV5-1 to TRBJ2-5; D remains ambiguous. Trimming shortened V by 1 base and J by 5 bases, and 9 bases separated the two germline ends. CDR1 and CDR2 from the germline V gene are SGHRS and YFSETQ. CDR3 length: 13 residues. Here the CDR3 DNA reads TGCGCCAGCAGCTTGTTTACGAGTGAGACCCAGTACTTC. It encodes CASSLFTSETQYF.

This chain links TRBV27 with TRBJ1-4, with TRBD1 matching 8 bases. Per the germline V gene, CDR1 is MNHEY and CDR2 is SMNVEV (reference sequence). The CDR3 has 15 residues. Germline trimming cut 5 bases from V and 7 bases from J; bases unmatched to any gene: 9. The CDR3 loop is CASSILGDRSEKLFF. As DNA, the CDR3 is TGTGCCAGCAGTATCTTAGGGGACAGGTCTGAAAAACTGTTTTTT.

V usage is TRBV7-3 and J usage is TRBJ2-5; D possibly corresponds to TRBD1 (5 bases). This CDR3 is 13 amino acids long. Germline CDR1 SGHTA, CDR2 FQGTGA. The V gene lost 2 bases and the J gene lost 3 bases, with 7 bases spanning the gap. Written as DNA, the CDR3 is TGTGCCAGCAGCTTATCAGGGAAAGAGACCCAGTACTTC. Amino acids: CASSLSGKETQYF. Variable domain in full (rest from reference TRBV7-3 and TRBJ2-5): GAGVSQTPSNKVTEKGKYVELRCDPISGHTALYWYRQSLGQGPEFLIYFQGTGAADDSGLPNDRFFAVRPEGSVSTLKIQRTERGDSAVYLCASSLSGKETQYFGPGTRLLVL.

On this clone itself: The junction and the germline gene differ at one end; a read error may be behind it. This chain links TRBV5-4 with TRBJ1-1; a possible D gene is TRBD1 (6 bases). The CDR3 has 12 residues. The germline CDR1 and CDR2 sequences are SGHNT and YYREEE (reference sequence). In DNA form, the CDR3 reads TGTGCCGGCAGCTTGGGGGCCACTGAAGCTTTCTTT. It specifies CAGSLGATEAFF.

This clone was observed a single time. The chain is built from TRBV5-1 and TRBJ1-6, with 9 bases fitting TRBD1. Germline V gene data show CDR1 as SGHRS and CDR2 as YFSETQ. The CDR3 runs 15 residues. The trim removed 3 bases at V and 5 bases at J, leaving 3 bases unmatched. This CDR3 reads CASSSGQGNNSPLHF. The CDR3 region has the DNA TGCGCCAGCAGCTCCGGACAGGGGAATAATTCACCCCTCCACTTT. The whole variable domain, remainder taken from reference TRBV5-1 and TRBJ1-6, is KAGVTQTPRYLIKTRGQQVTLSCSPISGHRSVSWYQQTPGQGLQFLFEYFSETQRNKGNFPGRFSGRQFSNSRSEMNVSTLELGDSALYLCASSSGQGNNSPLHFGNGTRLTVT.

The chain uses TRBV11-2 and TRBJ2-7; 8 bases line up with TRBD1. The trim removed 5 bases at V and 4 bases at J, leaving 10 bases unmatched. The germline CDR1 and CDR2 sequences are SGHAT and FQNNGV. The CDR3 is 15 residues long. DNA for the CDR3: TGTGCCAGCAGCCGTAGCCGGGACAGGCCGTACGAGCAGTACTTC. It yields the protein CASSRSRDRPYEQYF. Full variable domain (outside the CDR3, taken from reference TRBV11-2 and TRBJ2-7): EAGVAQSPRYKIIEKRQSVAFWCNPISGHATLYWYQQILGQGPKLLIQFQNNGVVDDSQLPKDRFSAERLKGVDSTLKIQPAKLEDSAVYLCASSRSRDRPYEQYFGPGTRLTVT.

A word on this clone: The junction departs from the called germline gene at one end, perhaps through a read error. This CDR3 is also generated by other DNA sequences in the sample. This sequence joins TRBV2 and TRBJ2-7, with 7 bases fitting TRBD1. Per germline, CDR1 SNHLY and CDR2 FYNNEI. CDR3 size: 14 residues. CDR3 nucleotides: TGTGCCAGCAGTGTTAACTTGAAACCCACAGGGGAAAACTTC. It encodes CASSVNLKPTGENF.

A few counts support this clone. The chain recombines TRBV9 with TRBJ2-2; TRBD2 is a possible D gene (5 bases). Trimming pared 0 bases from V and 1 base from J, leaving 10 bases between. Germline V gene data show CDR1 as SGDLS and CDR2 as YYNGEE. This CDR3 has 16 residues. The CDR3 nucleotides are TGTGCCAGCAGCGTAGATTACAGCGGGAACACCGGGGAGCTGTTTTTT. This codes for CASSVDYSGNTGELFF.

Turning to this clone: Relative to the germline gene, one junction end is altered; a read error may explain this. Other DNA sequences of this sample code for an identical CDR3. This rearrangement joins TRBV9 to TRBJ1-4; the match to TRBD1 covers 7 bases. Germline lookup yields CDR1 SGDLS and CDR2 YYNGEE. The CDR3 has 14 amino acids. CDR3 coding DNA: TGCGCCAGCAGCGCGGGGACAGTTAATGAAAAACTGTTTTTT. Amino acid sequence: CASSAGTVNEKLFF. Together with reference TRBV9 and TRBJ1-4, the CDR3 gives the full variable domain: DSGVTQTPKHLITATGQRVTLRCSPRSGDLSVYWYQQSLDQGLQFLIQYYNGEERAKGNILERFSAQQFPDLHSELNLSSLELGDSALYFCASSAGTVNEKLFFGSGTQLSVL.

This sequence joins TRBV18 and TRBJ2-1; tentative D call: TRBD2 (5 bases). Between the trimmed V and J ends, which lost 2 bases and 5 bases, there was a span of 13 bases. The CDR3 has 15 residues. Looked up from germline, CDR1 is KGHSH and CDR2 is LQKENI. CDR3 DNA sequence: TGTGCCAGCTCACCATTAAGCCGGCGGGACAATGAGCAGTTCTTC. Its protein product is CASSPLSRRDNEQFF.